These T cell receptor beta chains were read from a single sample in a study of shared clonotypes between healthy human individuals. Profiled with immunoSEQ multiplex PCR; TCRdb holds only in-frame clones, not every one. The table records millions of clones, 85% to 95% of them present only once. Sequencing was carried out using naive CD4+ T cells sorted from blood. The receptor source for this set is a man younger than 30 in good health. The CDR3 runs from the conserved cysteine through the conserved F or W. D genes are given only for firm matches. Some rows have no size entry. The others give once, few or many, or a class for an expanded clone.

TRBV4-1,TRBJ2-5,.,.,TGCGCCAGCAGCCAGGGGCCGGGACGGGTTCAAGAGACCCAGTACTTC,CASSQGPGRVQETQYF
TRBV6-1,TRBJ2-7,.,TRBD2,TGTGCCAGCAGCGCGGGACTAGCGGGGTCCTACGAGCAGTACTTC,CASSAGLAGSYEQYF
TRBV6-1,TRBJ1-5,.,.,TGTGCCAGCAGTGAAGTTTGGGTCGGCGATCAGCCCCAGCATTTT,CASSEVWVGDQPQHF
TRBV29-1,TRBJ2-7,.,TRBD1,TGCAGCGTAGACAGGGGCCACGAGCAGTACTTC,CSVDRGHEQYF
TRBV5-4,TRBJ2-2,.,TRBD1,TGTGCCAGCAGCTTGTCAGGGACAGCGAACACCGGGGAGCTGTTTTTT,CASSLSGTANTGELFF
TRBV7-2,TRBJ1-4,.,.,TGTGCCAGCAGCCCTACCGGGACGGTATTCCGCGGTGAAAAACTGTTTTTT,CASSPTGTVFRGEKLFF
TRBV4-3,TRBJ2-5,.,TRBD1,TGCGCCAGCAGCCAAACAGGGGCTACTCAAGAGACCCAGTACTTC,CASSQTGATQETQYF
TRBV7-7,TRBJ2-5,.,TRBD2,TGTGCTAGCAGCGCGACCCGACTAGCGGGAGGGCAAGAGACCCAGTACTTC,CASSATRLAGGQETQYF
TRBV30,TRBJ2-2,once,TRBD1,TGTGCCTGGAGTGTAGATAGGGTCACAGGGGTAATCTCCGGGGAGCTGTTTTTT,CAWSVDRVTGVISGELFF
TRBV28,TRBJ2-7,.,.,TGTGCCAGCAGTTTTCGACAGTCCCACGACGAGCAGTACTTC,CASSFRQSHDEQYF
TRBV2,TRBJ2-2,.,.,TGTGCCAGCAGGGGGACGGGACCGAACACCGGGGAGCTGTTTTTT,CASRGTGPNTGELFF
TRBV5-4,TRBJ2-3,.,.,TGTGCCAGCAGCATACCAGGGACAGATACGCAGTATTTT,CASSIPGTDTQYF
TRBV7-9,TRBJ2-3,.,.,TGTGCCAGCAGCTTAGGCCTCAGCGGGCACACAGATACGCAGTATTTT,CASSLGLSGHTDTQYF
TRBV5-4,TRBJ2-3,.,.,TGTGCCAGCAGCTCCAAAGGGGGACCAGATACGCAGTATTTT,CASSSKGGPDTQYF
TRBV11-2,TRBJ1-4,.,.,TGTGCCAGCAGCTTTTGGGTTGCGACTAATGAAAAACTGTTTTTT,CASSFWVATNEKLFF
TRBV5-1,TRBJ2-5,once,.,TGCGCCAGCAGCTTGTCGTCGGGTTCAGAGACCCAGTACTTC,CASSLSSGSETQYF
TRBV7-9,TRBJ2-7,.,TRBD1,TGTGCCAGCAGCTTAGGAACGGCAGGGGGCAACGAGCAGTACTTC,CASSLGTAGGNEQYF
TRBV4-1,TRBJ2-7,.,TRBD1,TGCGCCAGCAGCCAAGTACTAGGGACAGGGGGCTACGAGCAGTACTTC,CASSQVLGTGGYEQYF
TRBV29-1,TRBJ1-5,.,.,TGCAGCGTTGGCCAGGGTTCCGCCAATCAGCCCCAGCATTTT,CSVGQGSANQPQHF
TRBV30,TRBJ2-4,.,TRBD1,TGTGCCTGGAGTCAGAGGGACAGATTAGCCAAAAACATTCAGTACTTC,CAWSQRDRLAKNIQYF
TRBV5-1,TRBJ1-4,.,TRBD1,TGCGCCAGCAGCTTGGTTGGGACAGAGAATGAAAAACTGTTTTTT,CASSLVGTENEKLFF
TRBV10-3,TRBJ2-3,.,.,TGTGCCATCAGTGAAGGGATACCAGATACGCAGTATTTT,CAISEGIPDTQYF
TRBV4-3,TRBJ1-4,once,.,TGCGCCAGCAGCCGAACCACACTTGGGGGGCATGAAAAACTGTTTTTT,CASSRTTLGGHEKLFF
TRBV7-9,TRBJ1-1,.,.,TGTGCCAGCAGCTTAGACGTAAGTGAAGCTTTCTTT,CASSLDVSEAFF
TRBV28,TRBJ1-1,.,.,TGTGCCAGCAGTTACGGGACATTGAACACTGAAGCTTTCTTT,CASSYGTLNTEAFF
TRBV6-5,TRBJ2-1,few,.,TGTGCCAGCAGTTACTCTCGGGGGGCTTCCTACAATGAGCAGTTCTTC,CASSYSRGASYNEQFF
TRBV7-8,TRBJ1-3,.,TRBD1,TGTGCCAGCAGCTTAGAGGACAGGGCTGGAAACACCATATATTTT,CASSLEDRAGNTIYF
TRBV5-8,TRBJ1-6,.,.,TGTGCCAGCAGCTTGGTTCTCGGTAATTCACCCCTCCACTTT,CASSLVLGNSPLHF
TRBV7-2,TRBJ1-3,.,TRBD1,TGTGCCAGCAGCCGACCAGGGGGAACTGGAAACACCATATATTTT,CASSRPGGTGNTIYF
TRBV19,TRBJ2-2,.,.,TGTGCCAGTAGTATAGCCGGCACCGGGGAGCTGTTTTTT,CASSIAGTGELFF
TRBV20-1,TRBJ1-2,.,.,TGCAGTGCCCCGGGACTCCGGGGCTACACCTTC,CSAPGLRGYTF
TRBV5-1,TRBJ2-7,.,TRBD1,TGCGCCAGCAGGGGGACAGGGTCATCCTACGAGCAGTACTTC,CASRGTGSSYEQYF
TRBV11-3,TRBJ2-3,.,TRBD2,TGTGCCAGCAGCTCGGGGGTAGCGGGGCGCACAGATACGCAGTATTTT,CASSSGVAGRTDTQYF
TRBV7-2,TRBJ1-5,.,TRBD1,TGTGCCAGCAGCTCCACCGGGACAGGACGTCAGCCCCAGCATTTT,CASSSTGTGRQPQHF
TRBV9,TRBJ2-7,.,.,TGTGCCAGCAGCCCACGACCCTACGAGCAGTACTTC,CASSPRPYEQYF
TRBV5-1,TRBJ1-1,.,TRBD1,TGCGCCAGCAGCCCAAAAGACAGGGGCGCTGAAGCTTTCTTT,CASSPKDRGAEAFF
TRBV7-2,TRBJ2-5,.,TRBD2,TGTGCCAGCAGCTTATCCCCCAGCGGGATACGAGAGACCCAGTACTTC,CASSLSPSGIRETQYF
TRBV18,TRBJ2-5,once,TRBD2,TGTGCCAGCTCACCACAAAGGCCCGGGCTAGCGGGAGGTCAAGAGACCCAGTACTTC,CASSPQRPGLAGGQETQYF
TRBV11-1,TRBJ2-7,once,.,TGTGCCAGCAGCTTAGAGAGTCTAACCTACGAGCAGTACTTC,CASSLESLTYEQYF
TRBV19,TRBJ2-3,.,.,TGTGCCAGTAGCGTCGGCGGGTCGTCAGATACGCAGTATTTT,CASSVGGSSDTQYF
TRBV5-1,TRBJ2-3,.,TRBD1,TGCGCCAGCAGCTGGGAAGACAGGGCGTGGGGTGGAAACACAGATACGCAGTATTTT,CASSWEDRAWGGNTDTQYF